The present T cell receptor (beta chain) was sequenced within a study of blood T cells in healthy people across ages. Only a few counts were recorded for this clonotype. A sample-barcoded 5' primer and a J-beta primer mix were used in a second PCR of roughly 7 to 12 cycles. TCRdb analysed the 5' RACE reads with MiXCR anew, one entry per CDR3 protein. Of 750,000 to 950,000 distinct CDR3 sequences in the sample, under 30% were seen once. Germline V lookup: CDR1 SEHNR, CDR2 FQNEAQ (reference sequence). The CDR3 length is 14 residues. V lost 4 bases and J 6 bases, leaving 15 bases between the germline ends. The donors, healthy Caucasians from Russia, were aged 6 to 90. These records were also assigned to another study, of T cells of mothers and their children. From that second work: Overlap ran slightly, non-significantly higher for related than unrelated mother-child pairs. No clones detected were persistent microchimeric T cell clones.

This receptor was identified in a boy between 10 and 17 years old in good health. Sequences were obtained from blood. The chain employs TRBV7-9 and TRBJ1-2, with a tentative D call TRBD1 (5 bases). The CDR3 DNA is TGTGCCAGCAGCTCCCGGGACCGGGGACATGGCTACACCTTC. Translating gives CASSSRDRGHGYTF.